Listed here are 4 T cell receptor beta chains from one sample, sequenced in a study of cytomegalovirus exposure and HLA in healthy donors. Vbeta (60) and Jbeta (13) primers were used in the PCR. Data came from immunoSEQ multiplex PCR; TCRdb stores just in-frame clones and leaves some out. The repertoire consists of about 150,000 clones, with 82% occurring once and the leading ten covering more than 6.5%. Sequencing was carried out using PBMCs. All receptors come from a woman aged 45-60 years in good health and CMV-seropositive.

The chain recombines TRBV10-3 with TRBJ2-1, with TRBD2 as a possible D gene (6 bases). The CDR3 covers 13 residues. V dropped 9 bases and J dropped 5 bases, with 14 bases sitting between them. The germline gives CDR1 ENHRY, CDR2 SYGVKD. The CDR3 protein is CAIRGTENNEQFF. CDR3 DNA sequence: TGTGCCATACGGGGGACGGAAAACAATGAGCAGTTCTTC.

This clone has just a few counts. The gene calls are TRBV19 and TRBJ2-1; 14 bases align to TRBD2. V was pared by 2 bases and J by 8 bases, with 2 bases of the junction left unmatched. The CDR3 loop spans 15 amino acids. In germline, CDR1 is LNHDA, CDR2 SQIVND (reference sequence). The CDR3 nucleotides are TGTGCCAGTAGTATAAGGGGACTAGCGGGGGATGAGCAGTTCTTC. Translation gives CASSIRGLAGDEQFF.

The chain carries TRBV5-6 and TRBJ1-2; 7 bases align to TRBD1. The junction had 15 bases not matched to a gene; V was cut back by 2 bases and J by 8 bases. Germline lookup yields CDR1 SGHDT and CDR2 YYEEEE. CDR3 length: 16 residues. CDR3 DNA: TGTGCCAGCAGCTTTTTCGCGCAGGGGGACTTGCGGGGCTACACCTTC. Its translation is CASSFFAQGDLRGYTF. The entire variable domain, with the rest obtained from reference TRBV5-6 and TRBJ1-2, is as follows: DAGVTQSPTHLIKTRGQQVTLRCSPKSGHDTVSWYQQALGQGPQFIFQYYEEEERQRGNFPDRFSGHQFPNYSSELNVNALLLGDSALYLCASSFFAQGDLRGYTFGSGTRLTVV.

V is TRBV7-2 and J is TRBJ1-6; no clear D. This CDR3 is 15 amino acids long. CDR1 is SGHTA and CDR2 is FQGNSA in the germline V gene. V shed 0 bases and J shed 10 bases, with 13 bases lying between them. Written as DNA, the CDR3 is TGTGCCAGCAGCTTAGCTGCGGGATTGGGGTCACCCCTCCACTTT. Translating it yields CASSLAAGLGSPLHF.